This TCR beta chain was recorded in a study of circulating tumor DNA in untreated peripheral T-cell lymphoma. General study results and limits: Baseline tissues yielded approximately 89% and baseline serum around 70% tumor-specific clonotype detection.

This CDR3 is 16 amino acids long. Trimming cost V 3 bases and J 0 bases, with 12 bases left between them. The germline CDR1 and CDR2 sequences are SGHNT and YENEEA. Before treatment, baseline tumor tissue was collected for sequencing. TCRdb's copy holds only in-frame clones and misses some; the assay was immunoSEQ multiplex PCR. The data contain fewer than 8,000 clones, 65% to 80% of them singletons. In regard to this clone: Its antigen is not known.

This chain joins TRBV11-3 and TRBJ1-3; D is ambiguous. This receptor was identified in a human donor with peripheral T-cell lymphoma. Source material: tumor tissue. The CDR3 DNA follows: TGTGCCAGCAGCTTTCCGGGCCTACTCTCTGGAAACACCATATATTTT. It yields the protein CASSFPGLLSGNTIYF.